The source of this TCR beta chain is a study of T cells in Graves' hyperthyroidism and ophthalmopathy. Whole-study context: At initial diagnosis, before any treatment had begun, peripheral blood was obtained. General study points: Ophthalmopathy stood apart from stable hyperthyroidism in a 13 V-J model.

Regions amplified from RNA transcripts were the TCR beta CDR3 regions. Using the HTBI primer set, a first-round RT-PCR was run on the TCR CDR3. TCRdb recomputed calls from the multiplex PCR reads with MiXCR, one row per CDR3 protein. The profile covers a few hundred thousand distinct CDR3 sequences, with roughly 15% appearing a single time and roughly 3% taken by the ten largest. From approximately 9.5 ml of fresh peripheral blood, PBMCs were isolated. This clonotype was picked up a small number of times. The antigen remains undetermined. Sequenced material: blood. The receptor comes from a woman between 35 and 50 years old with Graves' ophthalmopathy.

The CDR3 is CASSPGASGGPYNEQFF. In DNA, the CDR3 is TGCGCCAGCAGCCCTGGGGCTAGCGGGGGCCCCTACAATGAGCAGTTCTTC. The chain combines TRBV4-1 with TRBJ2-1; 10 nucleotides match TRBD2. CDR3 size: 17 residues. V dropped 4 bases and J dropped 2; count of bases not matched to a gene: 8. Germline V CDR1 and CDR2: MGHRA, YSYEKL.